This is a list of T cell receptor beta chains from one sample in a study of tumor-infiltrating lymphocytes in localized non-small cell lung cancer. Libraries were prepared by immunoSEQ multiplex PCR; TCRdb keeps only in-frame clonotypes and omits some of them. The repertoire consists of about 10,000 clones, with 60% occurring once and the leading ten covering approximately 11%. Material for sequencing was uninvolved lung tissue not adjacent to the tumor. The receptors were sampled from a human donor with non-small cell lung cancer. CDR3s include the opening cysteine and the closing phenylalanine or tryptophan. A D gene is named only where the DNA matches it firmly. Not all rows give a size; the values are once, few, many and, for expanded clones, a class.

J gene,clone size,D gene,V gene,CDR3 DNA,CDR3 protein
TRBJ1-2,NA,TRBD1,TRBV29-1,TGCAGCGTTGACAGGGGGCAAGCTAACTATGGCTACACCTTC,CSVDRGQANYGYTF
TRBJ2-7,NA,NA,TRBV25-1,TGTGCCAGCAGTGAATGGGGGTACGAGCAGTACTTC,CASSEWGYEQYF
TRBJ2-7,NA,NA,TRBV7-2,TGTGCCAGCAGCTTAGAGGCCATCAGGTACGAGCAGTACTTC,CASSLEAIRYEQYF
TRBJ1-1,NA,NA,TRBV11-3,TGTGCCAGCAGCTGGAAGGGTTCGGGGAACACTGAAGCTTTCTTT,CASSWKGSGNTEAFF
TRBJ2-5,NA,NA,TRBV7-9,TGTGCCAGCAGCGCGGCATCCATGGGGGGAGAGACCCAGTACTTC,CASSAASMGGETQYF
TRBJ2-5,NA,NA,TRBV11-2,TGTGCCAGCAGCTCAGAGGCGGCTAGGAGGCAAGAGACCCAGTACTTC,CASSSEAARRQETQYF
TRBJ1-1,medium-sized,TRBD1,TRBV7-2,TGTGCCAGCAGTTTTCAGACAGGGAGTTCCACTGAAGCTTTCTTT,CASSFQTGSSTEAFF
TRBJ2-7,NA,NA,TRBV29-1,TGCAGCGTGGGGGAACAGGGAAGGGTGGACTTC,CSVGEQGRVDF
TRBJ2-7,NA,NA,TRBV11-3,TGTGCCAGCAGCTACGAGCAGTACTTC,CASSYEQYF
TRBJ2-6,NA,NA,TRBV5-1,TGCGCCAGCAGCGAACACCCCGGACATAGCTCTGGGGCCAACGTCCTGACTTTC,CASSEHPGHSSGANVLTF
TRBJ2-1,few,NA,TRBV11-3,TGTGCCAGCAGCTACCGGGGGAGCCACAATGAGCAGTTCTTC,CASSYRGSHNEQFF
TRBJ2-5,NA,NA,TRBV15,TGTGCCACCAGCAGCGGCGGTTCCTGGGTAGAGACCCAGTACTTC,CATSSGGSWVETQYF
TRBJ1-6,NA,NA,TRBV11-3,TGTGCCAGCAGCTGGAGGGGAGCTAATTCACCCCTCCACTTT,CASSWRGANSPLHF
TRBJ1-2,NA,TRBD1,TRBV5-1,TGTGCCAGCAGCCCCCCCCGGACAGGGGATGGCTACACCTTC,CASSPPRTGDGYTF
TRBJ2-1,few,NA,TRBV11-2,TGTGCCAGCAGCCTTAGCGGCTCCTACAATGAGCAGTTCTTC,CASSLSGSYNEQFF
TRBJ2-1,NA,TRBD1,TRBV29-1,TGCAGCGCCGAGGGGGGACAGGGCTACAATGAGCAGTTCTTC,CSAEGGQGYNEQFF
TRBJ2-3,NA,NA,TRBV7-2,TGTGCCAGCTTCAAGGCGGCGAGTGGTACGCAGTATTTT,CASFKAASGTQYF
TRBJ1-3,NA,TRBD1,TRBV9,TGTGCCAGCAGCGATGCCGGACAGGGATCTGGAAACACCATATATTTT,CASSDAGQGSGNTIYF
TRBJ2-7,NA,NA,TRBV4-3,TGCGCCAGCAGCCAAGGGGGACGGAACTACGAGCAGTACTTC,CASSQGGRNYEQYF
TRBJ1-6,NA,NA,TRBV7-8,TGTGCCAGCAGCTTCCGGGGAGATAATTCACCCCTCCACTTT,CASSFRGDNSPLHF
TRBJ2-7,NA,NA,TRBV5-6,TGTGCCAGCAGCCTGGCGGGTCAGATCGAGCAGTACTTC,CASSLAGQIEQYF
TRBJ1-4,medium-sized,NA,TRBV11-2,TGTGCCAGCAGCCCGACCATTAACGATTATGAAAAACTGTTTTTT,CASSPTINDYEKLFF
TRBJ1-6,NA,NA,TRBV6-5,TGTGCCAGCAGTCAGTTTGGGCGGTCACCCCTCCACTTT,CASSQFGRSPLHF
TRBJ2-1,few,TRBD2,TRBV7-8,TGTGCCAGCAGCTTAGAGCGGGGGGGCGGTTACAATGAGCAGTTCTTC,CASSLERGGGYNEQFF
TRBJ2-1,NA,TRBD1,TRBV7-9,TGTGCCAGCAGCCATTCTTGGACAGGGGCCTACAATGAGCAGTTCTTC,CASSHSWTGAYNEQFF
TRBJ2-5,NA,NA,TRBV11-1,TGTGCCAGCAGCTTAGGGGGTCAAGAGACCCAGTACTTC,CASSLGGQETQYF
TRBJ2-2,NA,TRBD1,TRBV29-1,TGCAGCGCAACGATAGGGGGCCTCACCGGGGAGCTGTTTTTT,CSATIGGLTGELFF
TRBJ2-7,NA,TRBD1,TRBV7-2,TGTGCCAGCCAGTCCGGGACAGGGGCCTACGAGCAGTACTTC,CASQSGTGAYEQYF